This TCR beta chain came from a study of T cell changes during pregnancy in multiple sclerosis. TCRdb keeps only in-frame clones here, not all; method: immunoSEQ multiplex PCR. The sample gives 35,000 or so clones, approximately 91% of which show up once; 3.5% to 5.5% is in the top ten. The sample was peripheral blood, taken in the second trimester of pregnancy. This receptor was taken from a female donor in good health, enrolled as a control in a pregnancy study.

In DNA form, the CDR3 reads TGTGCCAGCAGCACGGGCAGCGGGACAGATACGCAGTATTTT. Translated, it gives CASSTGSGTDTQYF. The chain joins TRBV7-8 to TRBJ2-3; maybe TRBD2 (6 bases). Per the germline V gene, CDR1 is SGHVS and CDR2 is FQNEAQ. Trimming took 5 bases from V and 3 from J, leaving 12 bases between them. This CDR3 has 14 amino acids.